The next 24 T cell receptor beta chains were all read from a single sample in a study of T cell responses to AZD1222 COVID-19 vaccine. The data were produced by immunoSEQ multiplex PCR, yet TCRdb's version contains in-frame clones alone and is incomplete. The sample includes roughly 56,000 clones, approximately 85% of them seen just once. The sequencing here drew on peripheral blood, taken 28 days after the second AZD1222 dose. The origin of the receptors is an adult who received the AZD1222 COVID-19 vaccine.

The chain recombines TRBV19 with TRBJ1-3; 8 positions match TRBD1. The V gene end was trimmed by 6 bases and the J gene end by 4 bases; junction bases not matched to a gene: 8. Germline CDR1 is LNHDA and CDR2 is SQIVND (reference sequence). The CDR3 is 15 residues long. The CDR3 region is CASRGDRSGGNTIYF. The DNA for the CDR3 is TGTGCCAGTAGAGGGGACAGGTCGGGCGGAAACACCATATATTTT.

The V gene is TRBV5-5, the J gene TRBJ2-2; 8 bases align to TRBD2. Germline V gene sequence: CDR1 SGHKS, CDR2 YYEKEE (reference sequence). After removal of 3 bases from V and 7 bases from J, the junction contained 2 bases not matched to a gene. The CDR3 covers 13 residues. CDR3 coding DNA: TGTGCCAGCAGCTCGGGACTAGTCGGGGAGCTGTTTTTT. Translation gives CASSSGLVGELFF. Variable domain in full (rest from reference TRBV5-5 and TRBJ2-2): DAGVTQSPTHLIKTRGQQVTLRCSPISGHKSVSWYQQVLGQGPQFIFQYYEKEERGRGNFPDRFSARQFPNYSSELNVNALLLGDSALYLCASSSGLVGELFFGEGSRLTVL.

This chain connects TRBV10-3 to TRBJ2-3; D may be TRBD1 (6 bases). V lost 6 bases to trimming and J lost 3 bases, with 13 bases between them. The CDR3 is made up of 14 amino acids. The V gene's germline CDR1 is ENHRY and CDR2 SYGVKD. The CDR3 loop reads CAISPGVETDTQYF. In DNA, the CDR3 is TGTGCCATCAGCCCAGGGGTTGAGACAGATACGCAGTATTTT.

This clone was picked up a small number of times. This rearrangement joins TRBV7-8 to TRBJ1-3; 8 bases are a match to TRBD1. The CDR3 loop spans 15 amino acids. V shed 5 bases and J 4 bases; nucleotides not matched to a gene: 7. The germline V gene has CDR1 SGHVS and CDR2 FQNEAQ. CDR3 in DNA: TGTGCCAGCAGCGGACGGACAGGGCCAGGAAACACCATATATTTT. Residues: CASSGRTGPGNTIYF.

The chain couples TRBV6-5 to TRBJ2-7; either TRBD1 or TRBD2 may fit D (5 bases each). Trimming shortened V by 2 bases and J by 0 bases, and 11 bases separated the two germline ends. The V gene's germline CDR1 is MNHEY and CDR2 SVGAGI. The CDR3 is made up of 15 amino acids. The CDR3 nucleotides read TGTGCCAGCAGTTACCTCGGGGCTACCTCCTACGAGCAGTACTTC. This codes for CASSYLGATSYEQYF.

The CDR3 protein is CASSPEAVIQETQYF. The CDR3 DNA sequence: TGTGCCAGCAGCCCCGAGGCAGTGATCCAAGAGACCCAGTACTTC. V is TRBV11-2 and J is TRBJ2-5; D unclear. Per the germline V gene, CDR1 is SGHAT and CDR2 is FQNNGV. V was cut by 5 bases and J by 1 base, with 14 bases left in between. The CDR3 consists of 15 residues.

The chain recombines TRBV11-2 with TRBJ2-1; 8 nucleotides agree with TRBD2. The CDR3 loop spans 16 amino acids. V dropped 5 bases and J dropped 5; count of bases not matched to a gene: 11. Germline V gene data show CDR1 as SGHAT and CDR2 as FQNNGV. CDR3 residues: CASSPRSGGWNNEQFF. As DNA, the CDR3 is TGTGCCAGCAGCCCCCGCTCGGGAGGGTGGAACAATGAGCAGTTCTTC.

CDR3 in DNA: TGTGCCAGCAGCCGCCAGGGAACCTACGAGCAGTACTTC. Protein product: CASSRQGTYEQYF. This chain uses TRBV7-9 with TRBJ2-7; TRBD1 is a possible D gene (5 bases). This CDR3 spans 13 amino acids. Germline CDR1 is SEHNR and CDR2 is FQNEAQ (reference sequence). The ends were cut back, 5 bases at V and 2 bases at J, with 10 bases in the middle.

This clone was detected a few times. The chain couples TRBV5-8 to TRBJ2-3; possible D gene TRBD2, 7 bases. The length of the CDR3 is 14 residues. In germline, CDR1 is SGHTS, CDR2 YDEGEE. The V gene lost 3 bases and the J gene lost 4 bases, with 12 bases spanning the gap. The DNA of the CDR3 is TGTGCCAGCAGCTGGGGGGGGGCAGCAGATACGCAGTATTTT. This encodes CASSWGGAADTQYF.

By share, this clone ranks as medium-sized. This chain connects TRBV19 to TRBJ2-5, with 7 bases identical to TRBD1. The CDR3 spans 15 residues. The V gene's germline CDR1 is LNHDA and CDR2 SQIVND (reference sequence). V dropped 3 bases and J dropped 5; count of bases not matched to a gene: 9. This CDR3 reads CASSIGQGVMETQYF. In nucleotides, the CDR3 is TGTGCCAGTAGTATTGGCCAGGGGGTGATGGAGACCCAGTACTTC.

The chain recombines TRBV5-8 with TRBJ2-7; TRBD1 agrees at 7 bases. The CDR3 has 15 residues. Trimming at V came to 4 bases and at J to 5 bases, leaving 12 bases not matched to a gene. CDR1 and CDR2 from the germline V gene are SGHTS and YDEGEE. The CDR3 here is CASSRSRQGYHEQYF. CDR3 bases: TGTGCCAGCAGCCGCTCCCGACAGGGTTACCACGAGCAGTACTTC.

V is TRBV27 and J is TRBJ2-5; unclear D gene. Germline CDR1 reads MNHEY; CDR2 reads SMNVEV (reference sequence). The CDR3 spans 12 residues. V gave up 6 bases and J gave up 1 base, with 6 bases separating them. For the CDR3, the DNA is TGTGCCAGCAGCCCCCTCCAAGAGACCCAGTACTTC. This gives the protein CASSPLQETQYF.

CDR3 sequence reads: CAISDLLPTANQPQHF. CDR3 nucleotides: TGTGCCATCAGTGATCTTCTCCCCACCGCCAATCAGCCCCAGCATTTT. This chain joins TRBV10-3 and TRBJ1-5; no definite D call. The ends were cut back, 3 bases at V and 3 bases at J, with 15 bases in the middle. This CDR3 has 16 amino acids. Per the germline V gene, CDR1 is ENHRY and CDR2 is SYGVKD.

This CDR3 reads CASSRRQGDPGELFF. DNA of the CDR3: TGTGCCAGTAGTAGAAGACAGGGAGATCCCGGGGAGCTGTTTTTT. J is TRBJ2-2 and V is TRBV19; 7 bases align to TRBD1. V gave up 4 bases and J gave up 6 bases; unmatched junction bases: 8. Germline V lookup: CDR1 LNHDA, CDR2 SQIVND (reference sequence). The CDR3 contains 15 residues.

This sequence joins TRBV19 and TRBJ1-5; D possibly corresponds to TRBD1 (5 bases). Trimming left V 5 bases short and J 4 bases short, with 12 bases between. The CDR3 contains 14 residues. Germline V gene sequence: CDR1 LNHDA, CDR2 SQIVND (reference sequence). The CDR3 sequence: CASSGTPRNQPQHF. CDR3 nucleotides: TGTGCCAGTAGTGGGACCCCGCGGAATCAGCCCCAGCATTTT.

A remark on this clone: The junction and the germline gene differ at one end; a read error may be behind it. The V and J genes are TRBV3-1 (or the pseudogene TRBV3-2) and TRBJ1-2, with 8 bases matching TRBD1. Looked up from germline, CDR1 is LGHDT and CDR2 is YNNKEL (reference sequence). The CDR3 loop spans 15 amino acids. CDR3 residues: CASSQESRGHNSIFF. The CDR3 region has the DNA TGTGCCAGCAGCCAAGAGTCCAGGGGGCACAACTCAATATTCTTC.

The chain employs TRBV29-1 and TRBJ2-2, with 9 bases matching TRBD1. V gave up 6 bases and J gave up 3 bases; unmatched junction bases: 2. From germline, CDR1 is SQVTM and CDR2 ANQGSEA. This CDR3 has 13 residues. CDR3 bases: TGCAGCGTGAGGACAGGGGACACCGGGGAGCTGTTTTTT. Protein: CSVRTGDTGELFF.

The chain has TRBV12-3 or TRBV12-4 and TRBJ2-7; the D is unclear. V gave up 3 bases and J gave up 3 bases, with 9 bases separating them. The CDR3 has 13 residues. The CDR3 DNA follows: TGTGCCAGCAGTTTCGGGTCTAGCTACGAGCAGTACTTC. Amino acid sequence: CASSFGSSYEQYF.

The chain recombines TRBV6-1 with TRBJ1-1, with D hard to call. The CDR3 runs to 13 residues. V dropped 2 bases and J dropped 3 bases, with 7 bases sitting between them. In germline, CDR1 is MNHNS, CDR2 SASEGT. The CDR3 here is CASSESPYTEAFF. The CDR3 coding sequence is TGTGCCAGCAGTGAATCCCCTTACACTGAAGCTTTCTTT.

This sequence joins TRBV5-1 and TRBJ2-6; TRBD1 aligns across 9 bases. CDR1 is SGHRS, CDR2 YFSETQ, per germline. The CDR3 totals 15 residues. V was clipped by 4 bases and J by 9 bases; unmatched bases: 8. CDR3 in DNA: TGCGCCAGCAGCCCCACAGGGGGCTGGGGCAACGTCCTGACTTTC. Encoded protein: CASSPTGGWGNVLTF.

This chain joins TRBV5-6 and TRBJ2-3, with TRBD1 matching over 8 bases. Germline assignment: CDR1 SGHDT and CDR2 YYEEEE. The CDR3 contains 15 residues. Germline trimming cut 4 bases from V and 3 bases from J; bases unmatched to any gene: 7. The CDR3: CASSPQGGGTDTQYF. CDR3 nucleotides: TGTGCCAGCAGCCCACAGGGGGGAGGTACAGATACGCAGTATTTT. The whole variable domain, filled in from reference TRBV5-6 and TRBJ2-3, reads DAGVTQSPTHLIKTRGQQVTLRCSPKSGHDTVSWYQQALGQGPQFIFQYYEEEERQRGNFPDRFSGHQFPNYSSELNVNALLLGDSALYLCASSPQGGGTDTQYFGPGTRLTVL.

Points on this clone: Other DNA sequences in this specimen translate into the identical CDR3. V is TRBV5-1 and J is TRBJ1-6; D is undetermined. Trimming removed 0 bases at V and 4 bases at J, with 5 bases between. The CDR3 loop spans 14 amino acids. CDR1 SGHRS and CDR2 YFSETQ come from the germline V gene. The CDR3 loop reads CASSLDPYNSPLHF. In DNA form, the CDR3 reads TGCGCCAGCAGCTTGGACCCTTATAATTCACCCCTCCACTTT.

The V gene is TRBV7-9, the J gene TRBJ1-5; TRBD1 aligns across 8 bases. This CDR3 is built from 14 residues. The J segment lost 5 bases and the V segment lost 5 bases, leaving 5 bases of the junction unmatched. Germline lookup yields CDR1 SEHNR and CDR2 FQNEAQ (reference sequence). In DNA form, the CDR3 reads TGTGCCAGCAGCCCAGACAGGGGCCATCAGCCCCAGCATTTT. Amino acid sequence: CASSPDRGHQPQHF. The variable domain in full, completed from reference TRBV7-9 and TRBJ1-5, reads DTGVSQNPRHKITKRGQNVTFRCDPISEHNRLYWYRQTLGQGPEFLTYFQNEAQLEKSRLLSDRFSAERPKGSFSTLEIQRTEQGDSAMYLCASSPDRGHQPQHFGDGTRLSIL.

The chain couples TRBV19 to TRBJ2-1; D gene ambiguous. The CDR3 runs to 18 residues. The ends were cut back, 3 bases at V and 0 bases at J, with 18 bases in the middle. Germline assignment: CDR1 LNHDA and CDR2 SQIVND (reference sequence). CDR3 bases: TGTGCCAGTAGTATTGACCTCTCAGGTATTCCCTCCTACAATGAGCAGTTCTTC. Residues: CASSIDLSGIPSYNEQFF. Full variable domain (remainder filled in from reference TRBV19 and TRBJ2-1): DGGITQSPKYLFRKEGQNVTLSCEQNLNHDAMYWYRQDPGQGLRLIYYSQIVNDFQKGDIAEGYSVSREKKESFPLTVTSAQKNPTAFYLCASSIDLSGIPSYNEQFFGPGTRLTVL.